A single sample gave rise to the 31 T cell receptor beta chains below, sequenced in a study of T cells in narcolepsy. Assay: immunoSEQ multiplex PCR; the TCRdb copy retains only in-frame clones and omits some. The top ten clones hold approximately 2.2% of a sample with fewer than 40,000 clones, 81% of them seen once. Material for sequencing was memory (CD45RA-) CD4+ T cells from blood. The receptors here all came from a human donor in good health.

The rearrangement joins TRBV4-2 to TRBJ1-3; the D is unclear. V lost 0 bases and J 8 bases, leaving 11 bases between the germline ends. The CDR3 consists of 14 residues. CDR1 and CDR2 from the germline V gene are LGHNA and YNFKEQ. This CDR3 is CASSQEKLGHTIYF. Written as DNA, the CDR3 is TGTGCCAGCAGCCAAGAGAAACTCGGCCACACCATATATTTT.

V and J are TRBV18 and TRBJ1-2; D gene uncertain. Per the germline V gene, CDR1 is KGHSH and CDR2 is LQKENI. The ends were cut back, 2 bases at V and 4 bases at J, with 14 bases in the middle. The CDR3 is 15 amino acids. The CDR3 DNA is TGTGCCAGCTCACCAGCGGTGTGGGCGGGCTATGGCTACACCTTC. It translates to CASSPAVWAGYGYTF.

This chain links TRBV15 with TRBJ1-5; D unresolved. With 3 bases removed from V and 0 bases from J, the gap between germline ends came to 9 bases. Germline V lookup: CDR1 LNHNV, CDR2 YYDKDF (reference sequence). The length of the CDR3 is 15 residues. The CDR3 DNA reads TGTGCCACCAGCAGGGCGGGTATTAGCAATCAGCCCCAGCATTTT. This sequence encodes CATSRAGISNQPQHF.

The V call is TRBV5-1, the J call TRBJ1-1; possibly TRBD1 for D (5 bases). Trimming removed 5 bases from V and 9 bases from J, with 14 bases in between. Germline V gene data show CDR1 as SGHRS and CDR2 as YFSETQ. The CDR3 contains 12 residues. DNA of the CDR3: TGCGCCAGCAGAGGGTCGGGGACTAAAGCTTTCTTT. It translates to CASRGSGTKAFF.

This clone was observed a handful of times. V gene TRBV6-1 combines with J gene TRBJ1-5; 7 bases line up with TRBD1. CDR3 length equals 15 residues. The junction had 4 bases not matched to a gene; V was cut back by 2 bases and J by 3 bases. Germline-derived CDR1 and CDR2 are MNHNS and SASEGT. In DNA form, the CDR3 reads TGTGCCAGCAGTGAAAGCAGGGGGACCAATCAGCCCCAGCATTTT. Translation gives CASSESRGTNQPQHF.

This clone came up a few times. This chain uses TRBV19 with TRBJ1-2, with a weak D call TRBD1 (5 bases). Trimming stripped 7 bases from V and 0 bases from J, with 12 bases between. CDR1 LNHDA and CDR2 SQIVND come from the germline V gene (reference sequence). The CDR3 has 14 amino acids. The CDR3 DNA follows: TGTGCCAGTACCGCAGACAGACCTAACTATGGCTACACCTTC. This encodes CASTADRPNYGYTF. The full variable domain, its missing parts supplied by reference TRBV19 and TRBJ1-2, is DGGITQSPKYLFRKEGQNVTLSCEQNLNHDAMYWYRQDPGQGLRLIYYSQIVNDFQKGDIAEGYSVSREKKESFPLTVTSAQKNPTAFYLCASTADRPNYGYTFGSGTRLTVV.

The chain has TRBV28 and TRBJ2-4; TRBD1 might be the D (6 bases). Germline V gene sequence: CDR1 MDHEN, CDR2 SYDVKM. Trimming left V 4 bases short and J 8 bases short, with 18 bases between. This CDR3 spans 15 amino acids. This CDR3 reads CASSSSTRGGHIQYF. CDR3 nucleotide sequence: TGTGCCAGCAGTTCCTCGACCAGAGGGGGACACATTCAGTACTTC.

The rearrangement uses TRBV27 and TRBJ1-2; 7 bases are shared with TRBD1. V trimming: 6 bases; J trimming: 6 bases; junction bases outside the gene matches: 16. CDR1 is MNHEY and CDR2 is SMNVEV in the germline V gene (reference sequence). The CDR3 runs 16 residues. The CDR3 DNA reads as TGTGCCAGCAGAACCTGGGACAGCGAGAGTATTGATGGCTACACCTTC. It translates to CASRTWDSESIDGYTF.

In this sample, this clone turned up once. The chain is built from TRBV6-1 and TRBJ1-1; 8 bases align to TRBD1. V was clipped by 6 bases and J by 7 bases; unmatched bases: 7. Per germline, CDR1 MNHNS and CDR2 SASEGT. There are 13 residues in the CDR3. The CDR3 region has the DNA TGTGCCAGCAGCGATGACGGGACAGGTGAAGCTTTCTTT. It encodes CASSDDGTGEAFF.

The CDR3 reads CASSQVGGAANEKLFF. CDR3 coding DNA: TGCGCCAGCAGCCAAGTAGGGGGTGCGGCTAATGAAAAACTGTTTTTT. J is TRBJ1-4 and V is TRBV4-1; D perhaps matches TRBD1 (6 bases). V was trimmed by 1 base and J by 3 bases, leaving 12 bases between them. The CDR3 extends over 16 amino acids. From germline, CDR1 is MGHRA and CDR2 YSYEKL.

The chain combines TRBV9 with TRBJ2-2; D unresolved. The CDR3 length is 14 residues. V lost 3 bases and J 7 bases, leaving 13 bases between the germline ends. CDR1 is SGDLS, CDR2 YYNGEE, per germline. The CDR3 region is CASSGQAADGELFF. CDR3 nucleotide sequence: TGTGCCAGCAGCGGCCAGGCGGCGGACGGGGAGCTGTTTTTT.

The chain is built from TRBV10-2 and TRBJ2-5; 13 bases match TRBD2. The ends lost 6 bases at V and 0 bases at J; junction bases unmatched: 4. Germline lookup yields CDR1 WSHSY and CDR2 SAAADI. This CDR3 region has 16 residues. CDR3 sequence reads: CASRSGTSGNQETQYF. The DNA of the CDR3 is TGCGCCAGCAGAAGTGGGACTAGCGGGAACCAAGAGACCCAGTACTTC.

The table lists this clone with a few counts. The J gene is TRBJ1-1, the V gene TRBV20-1, with D unresolved. V lost 3 bases and J lost 2, with 4 bases in between. The CDR3 totals 11 residues. CDR1 is DFQATT and CDR2 is SNEGSKA in the germline V gene (reference sequence). Here the CDR3 reads CSASSNTEAFF. In DNA form, the CDR3 reads TGCAGTGCTAGTTCCAACACTGAAGCTTTCTTT.

V is TRBV6-5 and J is TRBJ1-2, with 8 bases matching TRBD1. After removal of 6 bases from V and 8 bases from J, the junction contained 8 bases not matched to a gene. Per germline, CDR1 MNHEY and CDR2 SVGAGI. CDR3 size: 13 residues. The CDR3 bases are TGTGCCAGCAGGGCCCTACAGGGGGACGGCTACACCTTC. It specifies CASRALQGDGYTF.

The gene calls are TRBV6-1 and TRBJ1-2; 9 bases fit TRBD1. V lost 4 bases to trimming and J lost 6 bases; unmatched junction nucleotides: 6. The CDR3 runs to 14 residues. Germline CDR1 reads MNHNS; CDR2 reads SASEGT. The CDR3 bases are TGTGCCAGCAGTGGCGGGACAGGGCGAGATGGCTACACCTTC. It encodes CASSGGTGRDGYTF.

CDR3 bases: TGTGCCAGCAGCTTAATGTTCACCGGGGAGCTGTTTTTT. Its translation: CASSLMFTGELFF. This chain joins TRBV7-2 and TRBJ2-2; D not resolved. The CDR3 loop spans 13 amino acids. Germline CDR1 reads SGHTA; CDR2 reads FQGNSA. The V gene lost 2 bases and the J gene lost 4 bases, with 5 bases spanning the gap.

The gene calls are TRBV20-1 and TRBJ1-1, with D uncertain. This CDR3 spans 11 amino acids. CDR1 and CDR2 from the germline V gene are DFQATT and SNEGSKA (reference sequence). V lost 5 bases and J 5 bases, leaving 9 bases between the germline ends. The CDR3 DNA reads TGCAGTGCTCCGATGGTAACTGAAGCTTTCTTT. Protein: CSAPMVTEAFF.

This clone has just one count. The gene calls are TRBV27 and TRBJ2-1; 13 positions agree with TRBD2. The CDR3 extends over 16 amino acids. CDR1 is MNHEY, CDR2 SMNVEV, per germline (reference sequence). Trimming took 6 bases from V and 7 from J; bases not matched to a gene: 9. CDR3 in amino acids: CASSPALAGGPNEQFF. The CDR3 coding sequence is TGTGCCAGCAGCCCTGCACTAGCGGGAGGGCCTAATGAGCAGTTCTTC.

The chain is built from TRBV6-1 and TRBJ1-1; tentative D call: TRBD1 (5 bases). Germline V lookup: CDR1 MNHNS, CDR2 SASEGT. The CDR3 contains 14 residues. The ends were cut back, 7 bases at V and 1 base at J, with 13 bases in the middle. DNA of the CDR3: TGTGCCAGCAATTGGGGGAGCGCGAACACTGAAGCTTTCTTT. Translation: CASNWGSANTEAFF.

This clone was recorded a few times. The chain couples TRBV11-3 to TRBJ2-7; possibly TRBD1 for D (6 bases). CDR3 length: 14 residues. Trimming cost V 3 bases and J 5 bases, with 14 bases left between them. The germline gives CDR1 SGHNT, CDR2 YENEEA. In nucleotides, the CDR3 is TGTGCCAGCAGCTTCGTTTCAGGGGAACACGAGCAGTACTTC. It translates to CASSFVSGEHEQYF.

This chain uses TRBV6-1 with TRBJ1-1, with D unresolved. The CDR3 runs 11 residues. Germline CDR1 reads MNHNS; CDR2 reads SASEGT. V was clipped by 5 bases and J by 5 bases, with 6 bases between them. The chain's CDR3 is CASSLGTEAFF. The CDR3 bases are TGTGCCAGCAGTTTGGGGACTGAAGCTTTCTTT.

The chain carries TRBV27 and TRBJ1-1; maybe TRBD1 (6 bases). CDR3 size: 15 residues. Trimming took off 5 bases at V and 2 bases at J, with 15 bases between the two ends. Germline assignment: CDR1 MNHEY and CDR2 SMNVEV (reference sequence). CDR3: CASSDLQGTNTEAFF. CDR3 sequence (DNA): TGTGCCAGCAGTGATTTACAGGGAACTAACACTGAAGCTTTCTTT.

This rearrangement joins TRBV25-1 to TRBJ1-2; D perhaps matches TRBD1 (5 bases). The CDR3 is 14 residues long. Per the germline V gene, CDR1 is MGHDK and CDR2 is SYGVNS. Deletions cut 5 bases from V and 5 bases from J, with 15 bases between. CDR3 sequence: CASSHLGGLYGYTF. As DNA, the CDR3 is TGTGCCAGCAGTCACCTGGGGGGTCTATATGGCTACACCTTC.

The gene calls are TRBV19 and TRBJ1-5; tentative D call: TRBD1 (5 bases). The V gene's germline CDR1 is LNHDA and CDR2 SQIVND (reference sequence). This CDR3 comprises 16 residues. With 8 bases removed from V and 4 bases from J, the gap between germline ends came to 21 bases. The CDR3 is CASQAPLRDGNQPQHF. The CDR3 DNA sequence: TGTGCCAGTCAGGCCCCCCTCCGGGACGGAAATCAGCCCCAGCATTTT.

The chain couples TRBV9 to TRBJ2-3; TRBD2 agrees at 10 bases. The germline V gene has CDR1 SGDLS and CDR2 YYNGEE. The CDR3 extends over 18 amino acids. The ends lost 3 bases at V and 1 base at J; junction bases unmatched: 11. The CDR3 sequence: CASSESPSGGIGTDTQYF. The DNA of the CDR3 is TGTGCCAGCAGCGAGAGTCCTAGCGGGGGAATAGGCACAGATACGCAGTATTTT.

The CDR3 DNA is TGTGCCAGCTCACCCGAACAGGGTGGGCTTAGTGAAAAACTGTTTTTT. It specifies CASSPEQGGLSEKLFF. This chain uses TRBV18 with TRBJ1-4; tentative D call: TRBD1 (6 bases). The germline V gene encodes CDR1 KGHSH and CDR2 LQKENI. CDR3 size: 16 residues. The germline V and J ends were trimmed by 3 bases and 7 bases, with 18 bases remaining between them.

V usage is TRBV18 and J usage is TRBJ2-1, with 13 bases identical to TRBD2. V lost 8 bases to trimming and J lost 8 bases; unmatched junction nucleotides: 9. Germline V lookup: CDR1 KGHSH, CDR2 LQKENI. The CDR3 spans 15 residues. DNA of the CDR3: TGTGCCAGCCGAACCGGGACTAGCGGGATATATGAGCAGTTCTTC. This gives the protein CASRTGTSGIYEQFF.

The V gene is TRBV18, the J gene TRBJ2-2; 11 bases are a match to TRBD2. This CDR3 is built from 16 residues. Germline V CDR1 and CDR2: KGHSH, LQKENI. Losses at the gene ends were 6 bases for V and 4 bases for J; bases not matched to a gene: 7. The CDR3 here is CASSQVGLAVTGELFF. As DNA, the CDR3 is TGTGCCAGCTCCCAAGTGGGACTAGCGGTCACCGGGGAGCTGTTTTTT.

A remark on this clone: A read error may account for a junction end that differs from germline. The chain couples TRBV6-5 to TRBJ2-7; weak D call: TRBD1 (6 bases). CDR1 and CDR2 from the germline V gene are MNHEY and SVGAGI. The CDR3 is 14 amino acids. CDR3 residues: CASRDAGAGALTIF. The CDR3 DNA is TGTGCCAGCAGAGACGCCGGGGCAGGGGCCCTTACTATCTTC.

The rearrangement joins TRBV18 to TRBJ1-5; a weak D match, TRBD1 (5 bases). The germline V and J ends were trimmed by 2 bases and 7 bases, with 15 bases remaining between them. The CDR3 runs 15 residues. CDR1 and CDR2 from the germline V gene are KGHSH and LQKENI. CDR3 in DNA: TGTGCCAGCTCACCAATGGGGGGGGAGGTCCAGCCCCAGCATTTT. Its protein is CASSPMGGEVQPQHF.

The rearrangement joins TRBV27 to TRBJ1-6; D gene uncertain. Trimming removed 6 bases at V and 10 bases at J, with 10 bases between. Germline CDR1 MNHEY, CDR2 SMNVEV (reference sequence). This CDR3 comprises 12 residues. The CDR3 region has the DNA TGTGCCAGCAGCACGACGGGGTCACCCCTCCACTTT. This sequence encodes CASSTTGSPLHF.